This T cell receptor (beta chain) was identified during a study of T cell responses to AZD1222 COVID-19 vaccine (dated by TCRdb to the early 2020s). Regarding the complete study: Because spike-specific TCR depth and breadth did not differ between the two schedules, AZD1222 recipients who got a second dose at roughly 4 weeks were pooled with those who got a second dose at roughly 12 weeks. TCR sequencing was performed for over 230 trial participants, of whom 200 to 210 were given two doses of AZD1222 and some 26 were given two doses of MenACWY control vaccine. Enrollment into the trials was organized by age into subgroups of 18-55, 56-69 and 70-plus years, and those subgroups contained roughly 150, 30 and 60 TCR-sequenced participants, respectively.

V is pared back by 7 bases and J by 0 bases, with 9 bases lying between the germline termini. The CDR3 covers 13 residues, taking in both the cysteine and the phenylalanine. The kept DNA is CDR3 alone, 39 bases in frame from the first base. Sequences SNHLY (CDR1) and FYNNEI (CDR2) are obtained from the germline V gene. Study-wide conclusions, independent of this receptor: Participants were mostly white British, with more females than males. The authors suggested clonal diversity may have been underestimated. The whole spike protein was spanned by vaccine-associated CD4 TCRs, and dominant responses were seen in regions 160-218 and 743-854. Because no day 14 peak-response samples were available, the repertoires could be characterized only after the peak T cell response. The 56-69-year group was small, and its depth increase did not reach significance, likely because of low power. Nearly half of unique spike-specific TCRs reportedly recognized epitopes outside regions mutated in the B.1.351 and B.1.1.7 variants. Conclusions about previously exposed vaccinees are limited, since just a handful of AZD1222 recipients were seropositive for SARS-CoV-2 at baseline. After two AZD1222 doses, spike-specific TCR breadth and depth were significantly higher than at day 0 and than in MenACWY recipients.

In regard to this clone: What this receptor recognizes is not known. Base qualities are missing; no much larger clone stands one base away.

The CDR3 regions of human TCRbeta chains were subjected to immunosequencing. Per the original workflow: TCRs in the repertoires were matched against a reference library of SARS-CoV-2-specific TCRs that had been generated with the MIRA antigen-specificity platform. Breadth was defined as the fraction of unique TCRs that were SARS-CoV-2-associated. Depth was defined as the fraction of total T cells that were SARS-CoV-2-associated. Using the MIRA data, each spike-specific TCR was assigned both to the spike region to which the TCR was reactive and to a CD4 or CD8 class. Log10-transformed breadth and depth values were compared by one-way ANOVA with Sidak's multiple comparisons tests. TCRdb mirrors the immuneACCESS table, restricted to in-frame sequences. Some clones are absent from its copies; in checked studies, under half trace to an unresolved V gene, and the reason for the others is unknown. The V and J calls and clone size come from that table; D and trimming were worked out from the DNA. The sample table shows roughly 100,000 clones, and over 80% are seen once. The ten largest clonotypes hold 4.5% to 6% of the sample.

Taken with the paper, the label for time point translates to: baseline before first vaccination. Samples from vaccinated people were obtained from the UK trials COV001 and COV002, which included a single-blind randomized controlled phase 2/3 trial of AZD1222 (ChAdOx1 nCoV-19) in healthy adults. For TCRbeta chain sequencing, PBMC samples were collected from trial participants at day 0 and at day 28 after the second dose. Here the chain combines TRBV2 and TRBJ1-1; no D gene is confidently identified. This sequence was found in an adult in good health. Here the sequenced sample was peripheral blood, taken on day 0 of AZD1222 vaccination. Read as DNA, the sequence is TGTGCCAGCATTAGGCAGTTGAACACTGAAGCTTTCTTT. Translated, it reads CASIRQLNTEAFF.